This TCR beta chain stems from a study of T cell responses to AZD1222 COVID-19 vaccine. General study results and limits: Recipients of AZD1222 seropositive at baseline numbered only 6 or 7. Across spike, vaccine-associated CD4 TCRs were found, dominant at 160-218 and 743-854.

Of note for this clone: Its antigen remains unknown.

There are 10 residues in the CDR3. The V gene lost 4 bases and the J gene lost 5 bases, with 5 bases spanning the gap. Germline assignment: CDR1 SQVTM and CDR2 ANQGSEA. Data came from immunoSEQ multiplex PCR; TCRdb stores just in-frame clones and leaves some out. Of tens of thousands of clones detected, 85% to 90% appear once; the ten largest clones hold 7% to 10%. The sample in question was peripheral blood, obtained 28 days after the second AZD1222 dose. This TCR was recovered from an adult who received the AZD1222 COVID-19 vaccine. The rearrangement uses TRBV29-1 and TRBJ1-1, with unresolved D. The CDR3 DNA sequence: TGCAGCGTTGGTCCGACTGAAGCTTTCTTT. The encoded protein is CSVGPTEAFF.